This T cell receptor beta chain was documented in a study of blood T cell repertoires in COVID-19. Study-level background: Specimens from acute and convalescent COVID-19 originated in the United States, Italy and Spain.

The protocol was immunoSEQ multiplex PCR, while the TCRdb copy is restricted to in-frame clones and leaves out a portion. The profile shows 190,000 or so clones, around four fifths of them singletons. Adults between roughly 18 and 89 years of age took part from 20 to 25 US areas. This clonotype was obtained from a man in his forties or fifties who had recovered from COVID-19. The sample was PBMCs or T cells enriched from blood (not recorded which).

This CDR3 reads CASSERTGTETQYF. In DNA form, the CDR3 reads TGTGCCAGCAGTGAAAGGACAGGAACAGAGACCCAGTACTTC. This chain connects TRBV27 to TRBJ2-5, with TRBD1 identical over 7 bases. Germline V gene sequence: CDR1 MNHEY, CDR2 SMNVEV (reference sequence). The trim removed 5 bases at V and 4 bases at J, leaving 7 bases unmatched. This CDR3 comprises 14 residues.